Each of the 3 T cell receptor beta chains below was sequenced from the same sample in a study of CD8 T cells in ankylosing spondylitis. Via MiXCR, TCRdb re-called the 5' RACE reads, giving one row per CDR3 protein. The sample contains roughly 180,000 distinct CDR3 sequences, around a tenth of which appear only once. The sequencing sample was made of blood, either unsorted or a sorted T cell fraction (not recorded which). These receptors all stem from a female donor with ankylosing spondylitis or in good health (not recorded which).

This clonotype was found a few times. The chain has TRBV6-2 or TRBV6-3 and TRBJ2-1, with D tentatively TRBD2 (5 bases). This CDR3 has 14 amino acids. Germline V gene lookup returns CDR1 MNHEY and CDR2 SVGEGT. V shed 2 bases and J shed 2 bases, with 7 bases lying between them. The CDR3 DNA follows: TGTGCCAGCAGTTACGGACTGGCCTACAATGAGCAGTTCTTC. This translates into CASSYGLAYNEQFF.

This clonotype was counted between two and nine times. The chain recombines TRBV9 with TRBJ2-5, with TRBD2 identical over 8 bases. The germline gives CDR1 SGDLS, CDR2 YYNGEE. J was trimmed by 3 bases and V by 3 bases; bases with no gene match: 10. The CDR3 totals 16 residues. CDR3 amino acids: CASSGGLERTEETQYF. The CDR3 nucleotides read TGTGCCAGCAGCGGGGGACTAGAGAGGACCGAAGAGACCCAGTACTTC.

The V and J genes are TRBV15 and TRBJ2-3; D possibly corresponds to TRBD2 (7 bases). The CDR3 loop spans 18 amino acids. V lost 2 bases and J lost 3, with 21 bases in between. Germline V gene data show CDR1 as LNHNV and CDR2 as YYDKDF (reference sequence). This chain's CDR3 is CATSRQIGGGPKTDTQYF. CDR3 coding DNA: TGTGCCACCAGCAGACAAATAGGGGGAGGGCCGAAGACAGATACGCAGTATTTT.